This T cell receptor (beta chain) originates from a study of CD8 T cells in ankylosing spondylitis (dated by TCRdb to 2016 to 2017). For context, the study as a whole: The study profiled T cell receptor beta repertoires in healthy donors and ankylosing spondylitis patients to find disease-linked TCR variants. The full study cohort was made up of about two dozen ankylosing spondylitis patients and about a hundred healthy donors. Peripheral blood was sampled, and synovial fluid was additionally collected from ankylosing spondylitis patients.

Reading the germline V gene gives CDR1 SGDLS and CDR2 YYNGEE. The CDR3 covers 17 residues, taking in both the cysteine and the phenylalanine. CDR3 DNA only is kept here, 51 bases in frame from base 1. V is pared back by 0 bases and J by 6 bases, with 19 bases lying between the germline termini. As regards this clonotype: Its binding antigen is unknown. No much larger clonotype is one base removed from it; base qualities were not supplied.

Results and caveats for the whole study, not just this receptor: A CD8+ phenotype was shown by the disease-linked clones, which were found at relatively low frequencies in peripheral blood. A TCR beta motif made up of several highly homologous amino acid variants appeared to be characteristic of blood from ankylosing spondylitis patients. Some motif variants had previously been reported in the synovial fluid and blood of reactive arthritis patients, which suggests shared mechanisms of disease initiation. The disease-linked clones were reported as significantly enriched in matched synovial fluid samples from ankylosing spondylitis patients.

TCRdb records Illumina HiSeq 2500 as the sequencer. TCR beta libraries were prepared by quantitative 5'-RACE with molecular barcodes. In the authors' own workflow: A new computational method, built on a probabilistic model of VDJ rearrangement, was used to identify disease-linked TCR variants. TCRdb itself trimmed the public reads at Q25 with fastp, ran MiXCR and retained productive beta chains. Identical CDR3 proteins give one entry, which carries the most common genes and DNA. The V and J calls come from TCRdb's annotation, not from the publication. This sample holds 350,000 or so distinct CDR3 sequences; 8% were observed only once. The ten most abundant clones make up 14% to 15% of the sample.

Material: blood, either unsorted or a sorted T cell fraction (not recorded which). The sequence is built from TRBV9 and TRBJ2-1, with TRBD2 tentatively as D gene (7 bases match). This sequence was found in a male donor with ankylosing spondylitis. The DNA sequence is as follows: TGTGCCAGCAGCGTAGCCCCGGGGGGCGGGGGCCTCAATGAGCAGTTCTTC. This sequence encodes CASSVAPGGGGLNEQFF.